This TCR beta chain was sequenced for a study of blood T cell repertoires in COVID-19. Overall study context: Material from acute and convalescent COVID-19 was sourced from the United States, Italy and Spain. From T cells, B-cell-depleted T cells, or PBMCs came the material, which was cDNA or gDNA.

The sample holds one count of this clone. The CDR3 runs 17 residues. Per the germline V gene, CDR1 is SGHVS and CDR2 is FQNEAQ. Losses at the gene ends were 6 bases for V and 0 bases for J; bases not matched to a gene: 10. Methods used by the authors: Estimation of nucleated cell counts relied on the amplification of reference gene primers. Repertoires were generated with immunoSEQ multiplex PCR, while TCRdb's copy carries only in-frame clones and drops some. The V and J calls and clone size come from that table; D and trimming were worked out from the DNA. The sample holds over 200,000 clones; about 89% are singletons and the top ten take approximately 9.8%.

The chain uses TRBV7-8 and TRBJ2-1; 8 positions agree with TRBD2. The TCR originated in a man aged 40-49 years who had recovered from COVID-19. Sequenced: peripheral blood. This chain's CDR3 is CASRFRPGLDSYNEQFF. CDR3 nucleotide sequence: TGTGCCAGCAGATTCCGCCCGGGACTAGACTCCTACAATGAGCAGTTCTTC.